These 2 T cell receptor beta chains were all obtained from the same sample, sequenced in a study of cytomegalovirus exposure and HLA in healthy donors (dated by TCRdb to the late 2010s). Library creation used the immunoSEQ multiplex PCR assay. The multiplex PCR relied on a mix of 60 forward primers for TCR Vbeta segments and 13 reverse primers for TCR Jbeta segments. TCRdb re-hosts the immuneACCESS table, in-frame sequences only. Its copies lack some clones; in the studies checked, an unresolved V gene accounts for under half of them, and the cause for the rest is not known. The sample profile shows over 95,000 clones; about 80% of them were found once. The ten largest make up around 3% of the sample. Sequenced: PBMCs. The receptors here all came from a man between 35 and 55 years old in good health and CMV-seronegative.

J is TRBJ1-4 and V is TRBV29-1; D unclear. CDR3 length: 13 residues. V lost 6 bases and J lost 0, with 8 bases in between. From germline, CDR1 is SQVTM and CDR2 ANQGSEA. CDR3 protein: CSVRTPTNEKLFF. DNA for the CDR3: TGCAGCGTGCGGACTCCAACTAATGAAAAACTGTTTTTT.

This chain uses TRBV5-1 with TRBJ2-5, with TRBD1 identical over 8 bases. The DNA end is more similar to TRBJ2-7, so the J call may be wrong. Germline CDR1 SGHRS, CDR2 YFSETQ. The CDR3 has 15 amino acids. For the CDR3, the DNA is TGCGCCAGCAGCTTGAAACAGGGGGGTACTTACGAGCAGTACTTC. Amino acid sequence: CASSLKQGGTYEQYF.